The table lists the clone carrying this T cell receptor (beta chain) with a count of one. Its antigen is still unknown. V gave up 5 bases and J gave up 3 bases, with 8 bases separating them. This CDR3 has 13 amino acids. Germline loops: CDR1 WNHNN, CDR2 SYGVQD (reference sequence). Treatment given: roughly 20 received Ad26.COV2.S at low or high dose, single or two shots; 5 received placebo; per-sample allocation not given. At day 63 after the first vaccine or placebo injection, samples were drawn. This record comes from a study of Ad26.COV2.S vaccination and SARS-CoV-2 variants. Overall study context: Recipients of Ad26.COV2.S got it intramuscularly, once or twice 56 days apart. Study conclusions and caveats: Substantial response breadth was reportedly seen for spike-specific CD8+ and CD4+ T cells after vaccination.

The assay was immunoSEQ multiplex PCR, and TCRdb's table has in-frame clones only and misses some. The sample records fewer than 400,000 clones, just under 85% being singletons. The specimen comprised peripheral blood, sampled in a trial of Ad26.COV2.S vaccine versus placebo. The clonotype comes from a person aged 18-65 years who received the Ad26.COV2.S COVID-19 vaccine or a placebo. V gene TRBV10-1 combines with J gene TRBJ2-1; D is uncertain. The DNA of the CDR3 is TGCGCCAGCAGTTCTTTGGGCTACAATGAGCAGTTCTTC. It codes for CASSSLGYNEQFF.